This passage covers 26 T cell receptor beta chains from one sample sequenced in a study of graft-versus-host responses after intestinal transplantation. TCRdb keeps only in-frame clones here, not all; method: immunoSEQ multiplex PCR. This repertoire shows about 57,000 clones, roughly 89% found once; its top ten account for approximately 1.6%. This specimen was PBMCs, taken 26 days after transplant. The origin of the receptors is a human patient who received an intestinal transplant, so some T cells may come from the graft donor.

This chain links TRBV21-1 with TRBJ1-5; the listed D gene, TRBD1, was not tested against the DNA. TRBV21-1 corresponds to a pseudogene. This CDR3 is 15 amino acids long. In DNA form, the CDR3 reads TGTGCCAGAACCCCGGGACAGGGGACTAGTCAGCCCCAGCATTTT. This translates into CARTPGQGTSQPQHF.

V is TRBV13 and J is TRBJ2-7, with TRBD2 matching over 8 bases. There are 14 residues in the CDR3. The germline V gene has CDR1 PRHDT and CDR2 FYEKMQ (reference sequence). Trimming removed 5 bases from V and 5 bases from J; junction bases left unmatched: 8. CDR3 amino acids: CASSTGTRHDEQYF. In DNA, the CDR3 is TGTGCCAGCAGCACCGGGACTAGACATGACGAGCAGTACTTC.

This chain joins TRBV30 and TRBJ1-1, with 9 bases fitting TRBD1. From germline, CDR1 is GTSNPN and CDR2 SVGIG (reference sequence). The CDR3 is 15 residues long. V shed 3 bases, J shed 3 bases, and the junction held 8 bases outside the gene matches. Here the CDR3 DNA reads TGTGCCTGGAGAAGAACGGGACAGGGCGACACTGAAGCTTTCTTT. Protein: CAWRRTGQGDTEAFF.

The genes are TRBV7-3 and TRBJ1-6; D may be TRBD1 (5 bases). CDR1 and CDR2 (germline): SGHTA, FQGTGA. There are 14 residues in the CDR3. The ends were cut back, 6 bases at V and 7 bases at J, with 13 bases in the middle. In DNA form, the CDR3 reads TGTGCCAGCAGTTCCCAGGGCGGCAATTCACCCCTCCACTTT. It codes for CASSSQGGNSPLHF.

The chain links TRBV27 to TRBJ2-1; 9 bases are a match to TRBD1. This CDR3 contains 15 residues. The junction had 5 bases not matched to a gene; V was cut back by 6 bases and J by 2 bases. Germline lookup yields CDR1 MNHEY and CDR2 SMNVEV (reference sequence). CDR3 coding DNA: TGTGCCAGCAGCTACCGGGACAGGGCCTACAATGAGCAGTTCTTC. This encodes CASSYRDRAYNEQFF.

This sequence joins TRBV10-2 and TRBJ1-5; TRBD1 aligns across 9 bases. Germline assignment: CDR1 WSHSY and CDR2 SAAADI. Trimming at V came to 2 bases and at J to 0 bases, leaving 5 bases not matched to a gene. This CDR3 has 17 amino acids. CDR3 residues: CASSEEGQGYSNQPQHF. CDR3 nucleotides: TGCGCCAGCAGTGAGGAGGGACAGGGATATAGCAATCAGCCCCAGCATTTT.

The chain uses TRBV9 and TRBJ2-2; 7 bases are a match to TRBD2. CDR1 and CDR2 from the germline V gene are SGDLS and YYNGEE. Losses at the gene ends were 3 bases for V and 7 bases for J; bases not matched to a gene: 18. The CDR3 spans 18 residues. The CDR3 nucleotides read TGTGCCAGCAGCGGGGAGCCCCGTGCCAGCGGGGAGGTCGGGGAGCTGTTTTTT. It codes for CASSGEPRASGEVGELFF.

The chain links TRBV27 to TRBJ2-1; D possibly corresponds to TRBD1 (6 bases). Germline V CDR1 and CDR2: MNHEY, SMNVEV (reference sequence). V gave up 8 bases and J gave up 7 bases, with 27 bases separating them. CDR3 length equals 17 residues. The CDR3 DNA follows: TGTGCCAGCGCCTTGCGATCTCCGGGACATACCTTAAATGAGCAGTTCTTC. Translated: CASALRSPGHTLNEQFF.

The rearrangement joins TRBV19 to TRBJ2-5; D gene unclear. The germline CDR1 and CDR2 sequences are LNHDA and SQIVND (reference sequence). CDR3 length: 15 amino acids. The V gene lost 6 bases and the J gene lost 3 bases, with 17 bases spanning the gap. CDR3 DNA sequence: TGTGCCAGTAGGTCAGGTTACCTCCTGGAAGAGACCCAGTACTTC. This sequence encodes CASRSGYLLEETQYF.

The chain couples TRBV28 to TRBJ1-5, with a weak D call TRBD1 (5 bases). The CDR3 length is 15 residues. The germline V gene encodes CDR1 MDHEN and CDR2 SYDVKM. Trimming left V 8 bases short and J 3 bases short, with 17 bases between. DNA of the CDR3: TGTGCCAGCTCCGGACATTCTCGGAACAATCAGCCCCAGCATTTT. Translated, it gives CASSGHSRNNQPQHF.

CDR3 DNA sequence: TGTGCCAGCACCGCATCGGCAGGAGGCTACACCTTC. It codes for CASTASAGGYTF. The V and J genes are TRBV6-6 and TRBJ1-2; D is ambiguous. Trimming removed 7 bases at V and 8 bases at J, with 14 bases between. From germline, CDR1 is MNHNY and CDR2 SVGAGI (reference sequence). The CDR3 has 12 amino acids.

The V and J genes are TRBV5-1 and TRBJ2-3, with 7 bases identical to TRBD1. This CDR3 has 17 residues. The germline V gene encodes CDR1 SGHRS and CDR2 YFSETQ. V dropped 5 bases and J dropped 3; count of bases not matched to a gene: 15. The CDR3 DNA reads TGCGCCAGCAGTTTACTCCACGACAGGGTAGAGACAGATACGCAGTATTTT. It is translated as CASSLLHDRVETDTQYF.

The CDR3 is CASSVRDRGLQPQHF. CDR3 sequence (DNA): TGTGCCAGCAGCGTCCGGGACAGGGGGCTTCAGCCCCAGCATTTT. This sequence joins TRBV7-8 and TRBJ1-5, with 12 bases identical to TRBD1. Per germline, CDR1 SGHVS and CDR2 FQNEAQ. The CDR3 is 15 amino acids. Germline trimming cut 5 bases from V and 6 bases from J; bases unmatched to any gene: 5.

CDR3 protein: CASSLDGQNTEAFF. As DNA, the CDR3 is TGTGCCAGCAGCTTGGACGGACAGAACACTGAAGCTTTCTTT. The rearrangement uses TRBV5-5 and TRBJ1-1; D might be TRBD1 (5 bases). Per germline, CDR1 SGHKS and CDR2 YYEKEE (reference sequence). The CDR3 sequence is 14 residues long. Deletions cut 0 bases from V and 1 base from J, with 7 bases between.

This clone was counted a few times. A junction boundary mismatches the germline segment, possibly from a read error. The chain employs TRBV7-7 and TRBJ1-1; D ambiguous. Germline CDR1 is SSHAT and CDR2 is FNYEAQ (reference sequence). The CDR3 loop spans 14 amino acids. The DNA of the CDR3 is TGTGCTAGCAGTCCACTCGAGGGGAACACTGAAGCTTTCTTT. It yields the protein CASSPLEGNTEAFF.

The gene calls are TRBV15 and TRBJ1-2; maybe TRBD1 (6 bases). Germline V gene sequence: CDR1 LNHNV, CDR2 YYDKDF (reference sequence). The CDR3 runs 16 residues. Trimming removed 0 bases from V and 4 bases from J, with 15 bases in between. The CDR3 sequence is CATSRDRGATRYGYTF. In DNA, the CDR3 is TGTGCCACCAGCAGAGATCGGGGGGCGACCCGCTATGGCTACACCTTC. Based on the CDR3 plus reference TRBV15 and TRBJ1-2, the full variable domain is DAMVIQNPRYQVTQFGKPVTLSCSQTLNHNVMYWYQQKSSQAPKLLFHYYDKDFNNEADTPDNFQSRRPNTSFCFLDIRSPGLGDTAMYLCATSRDRGATRYGYTFGSGTRLTVV.

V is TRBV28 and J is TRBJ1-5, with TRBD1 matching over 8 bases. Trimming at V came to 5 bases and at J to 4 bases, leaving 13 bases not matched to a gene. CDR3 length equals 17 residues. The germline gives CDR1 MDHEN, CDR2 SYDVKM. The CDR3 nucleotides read TGTGCCAGCAGTCCACTCAGGGGGCGCGACTTAAATCAGCCCCAGCATTTT. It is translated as CASSPLRGRDLNQPQHF.

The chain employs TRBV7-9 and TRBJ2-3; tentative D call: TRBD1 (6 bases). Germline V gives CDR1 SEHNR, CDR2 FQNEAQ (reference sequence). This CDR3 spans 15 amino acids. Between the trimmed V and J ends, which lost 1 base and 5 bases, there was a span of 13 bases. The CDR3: CASSLVDSPLDTQYF. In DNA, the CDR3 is TGTGCCAGCAGCTTAGTGGACAGCCCGTTAGATACGCAGTATTTT.

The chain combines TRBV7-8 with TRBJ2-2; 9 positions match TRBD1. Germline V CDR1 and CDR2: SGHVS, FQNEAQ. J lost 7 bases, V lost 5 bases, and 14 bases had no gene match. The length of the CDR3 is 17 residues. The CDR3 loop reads CASSIYDRGALLGELFF. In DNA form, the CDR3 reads TGTGCCAGCAGCATTTACGACAGGGGGGCGCTTCTCGGGGAGCTGTTTTTT.

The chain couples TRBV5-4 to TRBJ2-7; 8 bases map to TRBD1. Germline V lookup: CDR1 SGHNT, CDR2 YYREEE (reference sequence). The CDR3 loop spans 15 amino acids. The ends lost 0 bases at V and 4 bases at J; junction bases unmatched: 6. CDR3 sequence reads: CASSLAAGGNYEQYV. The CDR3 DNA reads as TGTGCCAGCAGCTTGGCGGCAGGGGGCAATTACGAGCAGTACGTC.

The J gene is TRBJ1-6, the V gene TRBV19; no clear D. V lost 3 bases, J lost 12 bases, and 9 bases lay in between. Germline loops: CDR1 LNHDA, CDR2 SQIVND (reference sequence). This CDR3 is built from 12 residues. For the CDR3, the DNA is TGTGCCAGTAGTATCGGAGGAGTACCCCTCCACTTT. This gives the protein CASSIGGVPLHF.

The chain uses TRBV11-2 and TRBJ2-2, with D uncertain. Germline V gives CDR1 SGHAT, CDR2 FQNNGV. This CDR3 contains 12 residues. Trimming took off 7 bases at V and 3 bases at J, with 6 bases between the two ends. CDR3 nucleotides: TGTGCCAGCAACGCGGACACCGGGGAGCTGTTTTTT. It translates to CASNADTGELFF. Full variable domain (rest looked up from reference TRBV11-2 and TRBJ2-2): EAGVAQSPRYKIIEKRQSVAFWCNPISGHATLYWYQQILGQGPKLLIQFQNNGVVDDSQLPKDRFSAERLKGVDSTLKIQPAKLEDSAVYLCASNADTGELFFGEGSRLTVL.

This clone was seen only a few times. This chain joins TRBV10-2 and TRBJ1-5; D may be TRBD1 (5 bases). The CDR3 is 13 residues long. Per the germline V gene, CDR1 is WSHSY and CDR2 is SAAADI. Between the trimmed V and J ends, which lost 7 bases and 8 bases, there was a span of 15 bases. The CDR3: CASTGGALKPQHF. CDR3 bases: TGCGCCAGCACCGGAGGGGCCCTTAAGCCCCAGCATTTT.

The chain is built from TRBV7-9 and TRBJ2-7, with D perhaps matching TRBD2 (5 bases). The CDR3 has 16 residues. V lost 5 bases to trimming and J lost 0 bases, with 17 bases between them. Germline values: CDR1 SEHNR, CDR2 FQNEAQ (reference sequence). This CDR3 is CASSASEGTASYEQYF. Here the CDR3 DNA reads TGTGCCAGCAGCGCCTCCGAGGGTACGGCCTCCTACGAGCAGTACTTC.

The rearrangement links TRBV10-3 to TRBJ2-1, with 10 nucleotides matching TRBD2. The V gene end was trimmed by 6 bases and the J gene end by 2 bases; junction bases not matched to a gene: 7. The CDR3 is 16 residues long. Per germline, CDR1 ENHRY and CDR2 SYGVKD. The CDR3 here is CAISGTGTSAYNEQFF. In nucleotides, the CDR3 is TGTGCCATCAGCGGAACCGGGACTAGCGCCTACAATGAGCAGTTCTTC.

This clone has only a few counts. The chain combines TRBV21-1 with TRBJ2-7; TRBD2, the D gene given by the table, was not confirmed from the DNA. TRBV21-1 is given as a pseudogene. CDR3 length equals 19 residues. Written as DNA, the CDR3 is TGTGCCAGCAGCAAAAGTACCGGGACTAGCGGGAGGGCACCCTACGAGCAGTACTTC. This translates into CASSKSTGTSGRAPYEQYF.